The rows below give T cell receptor beta chains drawn from one sample of a study of cytomegalovirus exposure and HLA in healthy donors. Only in-frame clones appear in the TCRdb table, and some are missing; sequencing was by immunoSEQ multiplex PCR. The sample has more than 110,000 clones; around 75% are singletons. Material: PBMCs. These receptors all come from a woman aged 25-40 years in good health and CMV-seronegative. The CDR3 runs from the conserved cysteine through the conserved F or W. A D gene is named only where the DNA matches it firmly. Clone size is given for some rows only: seen once, a few or many times, or a class if the clone is expanded.

clone_size j_call d_call v_call cdr3_aa cdr3_nt
NA TRBJ2-7 NA TRBV28 CASSSRLRGSYEQYF TGTGCCAGCAGTTCGCGCCTAAGGGGATCCTACGAGCAGTACTTC
NA TRBJ2-1 NA TRBV7-9 CASSPRGSSYNEQFF TGTGCCAGCAGCCCACGGGGGAGCTCCTACAATGAGCAGTTCTTC
NA TRBJ2-6 NA TRBV5-1 CASSVYAGANVLTF TGCGCCAGCAGCGTTTACGCGGGGGCCAACGTCCTGACTTTC
few TRBJ2-3 TRBD2 TRBV4-1 CASSQAGLATDTQYF TGCGCCAGCAGCCAAGCGGGACTAGCGACAGATACGCAGTATTTT
NA TRBJ2-5 NA TRBV7-9 CASSLDVTRQGETQYF TGTGCCAGCAGCTTAGACGTGACGCGCCAGGGAGAGACCCAGTACTTC
NA TRBJ1-2 TRBD1 TRBV28 CASSFGAGGIQGYGYTF TGTGCCAGCAGTTTTGGGGCAGGGGGCATACAGGGCTATGGCTACACCTTC
NA TRBJ1-4 NA TRBV5-1 CASSLAGGTNEKLFF TGCGCCAGCAGCTTGGCCGGGGGTACTAATGAAAAACTGTTTTTT
NA TRBJ1-2 TRBD1 TRBV11-2 CASSLGTADYYGYTF TGTGCCAGCAGCCTCGGGACAGCGGACTATTATGGCTACACCTTC
NA TRBJ1-3 TRBD1 TRBV30 CACQEGGPGNTIYF TGTGCCTGCCAAGAAGGGGGCCCGGGAAACACCATATATTTT
NA TRBJ2-1 TRBD2 TRBV5-4 CASSLRLAGGNEQFF TGTGCCAGCAGCTTAAGGCTAGCGGGAGGTAATGAGCAGTTCTTC
few TRBJ1-1 TRBD1 TRBV6-1 CASSRTGNTEAFF TGTGCCAGCTCGCGGACAGGGAACACTGAAGCTTTCTTT
NA TRBJ1-2 NA TRBV9 CASSVEHLNYGYTF TGTGCCAGCAGCGTAGAACACCTGAACTATGGCTACACCTTC
NA TRBJ1-1 NA TRBV28 CASSLGQGFRTEAFF TGTGCCAGCAGTTTAGGGCAGGGTTTTAGAACTGAAGCTTTCTTT
NA TRBJ2-2 NA TRBV5-4 CASSLGGSNTGELFF TGTGCCAGCAGTTTAGGAGGTTCGAACACCGGGGAGCTGTTTTTT
few TRBJ1-6 TRBD1 TRBV4-2 CASSRGTGDSPLHF TGTGCCAGCAGCCGGGGGACAGGGGATTCACCCCTCCACTTT
NA TRBJ2-1 TRBD2 TRBV7-8 CASSLGGSGASYNEQFF TGTGCCAGCAGCTTAGGCGGGAGCGGGGCTTCCTACAATGAGCAGTTCTTC
NA TRBJ1-4 NA TRBV19 CASSIRTGLSTNEKLFF TGTGCCAGTAGTATTCGTACAGGACTATCAACTAATGAAAAACTGTTTTTT
once TRBJ2-3 NA TRBV5-1 CASSLEGTDTQYF TGCGCCAGCAGCTTAGAGGGCACAGATACGCAGTATTTT
few TRBJ1-1 TRBD1 TRBV11-2 CASSLGTGMNTEAFF TGTGCCAGCAGCTTAGGGACAGGGATGAACACTGAAGCTTTCTTT
NA TRBJ2-5 NA TRBV10-3 CAISDGGALETQYF TGTGCCATCAGTGATGGGGGGGCCTTGGAGACCCAGTACTTC
NA TRBJ1-1 NA TRBV19 CASSSWEQVYGTEAFF TGTGCCAGTAGTTCATGGGAGCAGGTCTACGGCACTGAAGCTTTCTTT
NA TRBJ1-3 TRBD1 TRBV10-3 CAISVGQDASGNTIYF TGTGCCATCAGTGTGGGACAGGACGCCTCTGGAAACACCATATATTTT
NA TRBJ1-1 TRBD1 TRBV5-1 CASSRDRGGTEAFF TGCGCCAGCAGCCGGGACAGGGGGGGCACTGAAGCTTTCTTT
few TRBJ2-1 NA TRBV2 CASSGERVGGEQFF TGTGCCAGCAGTGGGGAGCGGGTGGGTGGTGAGCAGTTCTTC
NA TRBJ1-1 NA TRBV27 CASSSLGPNTEAFF TGTGCCAGCTCTTCACTAGGTCCTAACACTGAAGCTTTCTTT
NA TRBJ1-5 NA TRBV2 CASSEEMVQPQHF TGTGCCAGCAGTGAGGAGATGGTTCAGCCCCAGCATTTT
NA TRBJ1-2 NA TRBV6-1 CASSEALQGWGYTF TGTGCCAGCAGTGAAGCGCTACAGGGCTGGGGCTACACCTTC